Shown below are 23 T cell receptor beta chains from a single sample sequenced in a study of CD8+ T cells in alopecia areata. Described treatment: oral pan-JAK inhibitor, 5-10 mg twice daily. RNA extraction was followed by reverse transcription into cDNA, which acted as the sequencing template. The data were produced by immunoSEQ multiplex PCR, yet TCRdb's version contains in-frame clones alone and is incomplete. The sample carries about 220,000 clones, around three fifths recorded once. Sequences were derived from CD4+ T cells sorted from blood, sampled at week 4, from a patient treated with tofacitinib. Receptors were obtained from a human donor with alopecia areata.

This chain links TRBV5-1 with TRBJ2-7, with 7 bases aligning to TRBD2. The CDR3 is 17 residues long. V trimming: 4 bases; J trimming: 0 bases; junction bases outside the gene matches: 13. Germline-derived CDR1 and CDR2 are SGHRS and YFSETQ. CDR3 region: CASSPGGRRRSSYEQYF. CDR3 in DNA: TGCGCCAGCAGCCCGGGGGGAAGACGCCGAAGCTCCTACGAGCAGTACTTC.

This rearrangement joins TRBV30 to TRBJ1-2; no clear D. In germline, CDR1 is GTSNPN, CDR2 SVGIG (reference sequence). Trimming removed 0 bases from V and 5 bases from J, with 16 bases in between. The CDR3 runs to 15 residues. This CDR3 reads CAWSVGTSRSYGYTF. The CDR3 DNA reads TGTGCCTGGAGTGTAGGTACCTCCCGGTCGTATGGCTACACCTTC.

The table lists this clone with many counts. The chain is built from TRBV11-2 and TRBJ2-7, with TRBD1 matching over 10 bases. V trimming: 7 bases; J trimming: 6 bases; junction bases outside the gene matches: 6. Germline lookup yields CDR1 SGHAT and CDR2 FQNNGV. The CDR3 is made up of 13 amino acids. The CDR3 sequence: CASTLGQGREQYF. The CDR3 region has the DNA TGTGCCAGCACCCTGGGACAGGGGCGCGAGCAGTACTTC.

CDR3 loop: CAWNRWEDNSPLHF. The CDR3 DNA reads as TGTGCCTGGAACAGGTGGGAAGATAATTCACCCCTCCACTTT. V usage is TRBV30 and J usage is TRBJ1-6, with D tentatively TRBD1 (5 bases). CDR1 and CDR2 from the germline V gene are GTSNPN and SVGIG (reference sequence). The CDR3 consists of 14 residues. The ends were cut back, 4 bases at V and 5 bases at J, with 12 bases in the middle.

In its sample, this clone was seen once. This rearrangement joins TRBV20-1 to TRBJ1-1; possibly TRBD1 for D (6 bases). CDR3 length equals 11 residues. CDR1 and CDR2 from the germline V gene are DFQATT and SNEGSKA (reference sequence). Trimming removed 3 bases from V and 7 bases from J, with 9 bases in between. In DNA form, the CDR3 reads TGCAGTGCTAGGACAGGATATGAAGCTTTCTTT. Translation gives CSARTGYEAFF.

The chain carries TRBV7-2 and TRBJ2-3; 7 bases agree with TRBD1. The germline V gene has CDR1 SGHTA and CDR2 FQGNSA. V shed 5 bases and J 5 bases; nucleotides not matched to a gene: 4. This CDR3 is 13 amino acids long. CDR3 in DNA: TGTGCCAGCAGCGGGAGACAGGGAGATACGCAGTATTTT. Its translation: CASSGRQGDTQYF. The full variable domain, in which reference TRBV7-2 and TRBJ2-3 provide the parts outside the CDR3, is GAGVSQSPSNKVTEKGKDVELRCDPISGHTALYWYRQSLGQGLEFLIYFQGNSAPDKSGLPSDRFSAERTGGSVSTLTIQRTQQEDSAVYLCASSGRQGDTQYFGPGTRLTVL.

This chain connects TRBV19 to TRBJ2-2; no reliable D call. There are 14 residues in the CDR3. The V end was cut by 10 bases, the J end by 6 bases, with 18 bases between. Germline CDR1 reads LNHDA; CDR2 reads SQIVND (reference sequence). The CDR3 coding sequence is TGTGCCACTTCTCGACACGTAACTCCCGGGGAGCTGTTTTTT. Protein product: CATSRHVTPGELFF. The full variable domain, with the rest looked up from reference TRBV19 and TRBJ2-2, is DGGITQSPKYLFRKEGQNVTLSCEQNLNHDAMYWYRQDPGQGLRLIYYSQIVNDFQKGDIAEGYSVSREKKESFPLTVTSAQKNPTAFYLCATSRHVTPGELFFGEGSRLTVL.

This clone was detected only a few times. The CDR3 loop reads CASRTLTGSYEQYF. CDR3 DNA: TGTGCCAGCAGGACCTTGACAGGATCCTACGAGCAGTACTTC. This sequence joins TRBV6-1 and TRBJ2-7; tentative D call: TRBD1 (6 bases). The V and J ends lost 6 bases and 1 base respectively, with 13 bases between them. Germline CDR1 and CDR2: MNHNS and SASEGT. This CDR3 has 14 amino acids.

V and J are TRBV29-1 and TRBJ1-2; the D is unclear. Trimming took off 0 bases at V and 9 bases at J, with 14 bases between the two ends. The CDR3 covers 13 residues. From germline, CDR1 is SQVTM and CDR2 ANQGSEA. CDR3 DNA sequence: TGCAGCGTTGAAGATTTCTCGGGATCGCGCTACACCTTC. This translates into CSVEDFSGSRYTF.

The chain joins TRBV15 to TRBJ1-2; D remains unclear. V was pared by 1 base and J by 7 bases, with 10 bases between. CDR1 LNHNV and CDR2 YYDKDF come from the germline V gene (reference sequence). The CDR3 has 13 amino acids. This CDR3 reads CATSRVGIPGYTF. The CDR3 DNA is TGTGCCACCAGCAGAGTAGGGATTCCTGGCTACACCTTC.

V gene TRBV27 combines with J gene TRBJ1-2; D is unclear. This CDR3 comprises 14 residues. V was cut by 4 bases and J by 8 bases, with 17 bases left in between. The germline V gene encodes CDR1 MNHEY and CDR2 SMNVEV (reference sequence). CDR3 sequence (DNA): TGTGCCAGCAGTTCATCCACCCTCCCCCGGGGCTACACCTTC. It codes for CASSSSTLPRGYTF.

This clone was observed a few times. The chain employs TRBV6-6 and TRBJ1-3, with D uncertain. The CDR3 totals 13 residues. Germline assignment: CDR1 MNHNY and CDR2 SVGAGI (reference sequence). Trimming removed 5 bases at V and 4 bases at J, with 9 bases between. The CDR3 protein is CASSQRTGNTIYF. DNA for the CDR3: TGTGCCAGCAGTCAGCGAACGGGAAACACCATATATTTT.

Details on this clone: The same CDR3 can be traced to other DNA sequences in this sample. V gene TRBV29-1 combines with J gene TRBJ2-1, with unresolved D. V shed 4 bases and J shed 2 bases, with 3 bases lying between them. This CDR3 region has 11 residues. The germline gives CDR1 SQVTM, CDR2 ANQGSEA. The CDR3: CSVVTYNEQFF. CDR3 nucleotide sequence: TGCAGCGTTGTGACCTACAATGAGCAGTTCTTC.

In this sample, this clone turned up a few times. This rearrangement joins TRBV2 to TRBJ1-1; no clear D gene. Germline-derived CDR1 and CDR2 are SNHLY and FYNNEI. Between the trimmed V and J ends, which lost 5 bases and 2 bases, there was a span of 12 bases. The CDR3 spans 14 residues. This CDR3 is CASSRDVGNTEAFF. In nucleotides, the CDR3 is TGTGCCAGCAGTCGTGACGTTGGTAACACTGAAGCTTTCTTT.

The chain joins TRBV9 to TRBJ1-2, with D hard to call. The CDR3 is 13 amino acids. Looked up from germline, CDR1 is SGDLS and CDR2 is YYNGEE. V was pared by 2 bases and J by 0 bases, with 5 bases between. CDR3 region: CASSVGPNYGYTF. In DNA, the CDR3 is TGTGCCAGCAGCGTGGGCCCTAACTATGGCTACACCTTC. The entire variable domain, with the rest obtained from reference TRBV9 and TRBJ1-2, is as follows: DSGVTQTPKHLITATGQRVTLRCSPRSGDLSVYWYQQSLDQGLQFLIQYYNGEERAKGNILERFSAQQFPDLHSELNLSSLELGDSALYFCASSVGPNYGYTFGSGTRLTVV.

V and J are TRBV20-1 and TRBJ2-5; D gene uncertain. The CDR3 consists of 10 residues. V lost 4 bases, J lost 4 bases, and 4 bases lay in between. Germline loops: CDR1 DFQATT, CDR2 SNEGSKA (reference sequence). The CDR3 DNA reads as TGCAGTGCTAACGGAGAGACCCAGTACTTC. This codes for CSANGETQYF.

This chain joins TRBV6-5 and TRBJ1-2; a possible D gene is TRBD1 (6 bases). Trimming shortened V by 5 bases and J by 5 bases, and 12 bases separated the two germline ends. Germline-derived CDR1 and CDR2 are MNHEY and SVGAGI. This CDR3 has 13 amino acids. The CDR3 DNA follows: TGTGCCAGCAGTCTGGGACAAGAATATGGCTACACCTTC. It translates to CASSLGQEYGYTF.

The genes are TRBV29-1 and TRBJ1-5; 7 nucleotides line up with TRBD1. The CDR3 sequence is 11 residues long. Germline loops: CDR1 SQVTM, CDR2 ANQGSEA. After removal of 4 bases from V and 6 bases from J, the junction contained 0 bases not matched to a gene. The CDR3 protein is CSVGDSQPQHF. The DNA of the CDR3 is TGCAGCGTTGGGGACAGTCAGCCCCAGCATTTT.

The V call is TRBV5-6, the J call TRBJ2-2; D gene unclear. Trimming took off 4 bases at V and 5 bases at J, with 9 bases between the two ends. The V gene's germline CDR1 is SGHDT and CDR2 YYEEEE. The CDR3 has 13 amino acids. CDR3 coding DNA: TGTGCCAGCAGCCCTATAGGGACCGGGGAGCTGTTTTTT. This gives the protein CASSPIGTGELFF.

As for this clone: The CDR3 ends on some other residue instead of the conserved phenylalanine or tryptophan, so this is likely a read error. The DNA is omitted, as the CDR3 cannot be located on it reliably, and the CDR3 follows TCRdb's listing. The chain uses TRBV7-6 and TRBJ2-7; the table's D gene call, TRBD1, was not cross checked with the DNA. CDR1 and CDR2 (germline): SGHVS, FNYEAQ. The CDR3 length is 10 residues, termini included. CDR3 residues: CASSLRQGNL.

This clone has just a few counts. CDR3 sequence: CASSFSGGTGPDTQYF. CDR3 bases: TGTGCCAGCAGCTTTTCCGGCGGGACAGGACCAGATACGCAGTATTTT. The chain links TRBV7-9 to TRBJ2-3, with 8 nucleotides matching TRBD1. V lost 3 bases to trimming and J lost 4 bases; unmatched junction nucleotides: 9. The CDR3 length is 16 residues. Germline V gives CDR1 SEHNR, CDR2 FQNEAQ (reference sequence). Supplemented by reference TRBV7-9 and TRBJ2-3, the full variable domain reads DTGVSQNPRHKITKRGQNVTFRCDPISEHNRLYWYRQTLGQGPEFLTYFQNEAQLEKSRLLSDRFSAERPKGSFSTLEIQRTEQGDSAMYLCASSFSGGTGPDTQYFGPGTRLTVL.

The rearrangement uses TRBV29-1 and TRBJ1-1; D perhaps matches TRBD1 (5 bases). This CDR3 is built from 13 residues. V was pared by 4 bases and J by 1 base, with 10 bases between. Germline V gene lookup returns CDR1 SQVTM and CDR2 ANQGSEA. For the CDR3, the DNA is TGCAGCGTTGCGCCTGGGGGGAACACTGAAGCTTTCTTT. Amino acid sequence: CSVAPGGNTEAFF.

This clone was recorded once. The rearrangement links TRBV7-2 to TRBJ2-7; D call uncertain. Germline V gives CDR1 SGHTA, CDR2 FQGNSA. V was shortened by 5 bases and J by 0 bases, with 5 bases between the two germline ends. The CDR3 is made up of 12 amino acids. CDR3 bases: TGTGCCAGCAGCAAGAGCTCCTACGAGCAGTACTTC. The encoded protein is CASSKSSYEQYF.